One sample yielded the 27 T cell receptor beta chains listed below, sequenced in a study of cytomegalovirus exposure and HLA in healthy donors. 60 Vbeta and 13 Jbeta primers were used in PCR. Some clones are missing from TCRdb's copy, which holds only in-frame ones; the method was immunoSEQ multiplex PCR. Among about 120,000 clones listed, 66% were seen once. The sequencing sample was made of PBMCs. The receptors originated from a man aged 18 to 30 in good health and CMV-seronegative.

This sequence joins TRBV5-1 and TRBJ2-7; 11 bases are a match to TRBD1. Germline lookup yields CDR1 SGHRS and CDR2 YFSETQ. The CDR3 covers 14 residues. The V segment lost 3 bases and the J segment 3 bases; nucleotides outside the gene matches: 2. In nucleotides, the CDR3 is TGCGCCAGCAGCTCGGACAGGGGGCTCTACGAGCAGTACTTC. It yields the protein CASSSDRGLYEQYF.

The chain couples TRBV27 to TRBJ2-7, with D unclear. There are 13 residues in the CDR3. CDR1 MNHEY and CDR2 SMNVEV come from the germline V gene (reference sequence). V was clipped by 2 bases and J by 10 bases, with 15 bases between them. The CDR3 here is CASSLVLRGAQYF. The CDR3 bases are TGTGCCAGCAGTTTAGTACTCCGTGGAGCACAGTACTTC.

The CDR3 DNA reads TGTGCCAGCACCCTGGGACAGACAGATGAGCAGTTCTTC. This gives the protein CASTLGQTDEQFF. The chain links TRBV6-1 to TRBJ2-1, with 7 bases identical to TRBD1. Germline lookup yields CDR1 MNHNS and CDR2 SASEGT. This CDR3 has 13 amino acids. Trimming cost V 7 bases and J 8 bases; bases outside gene matches: 8.

This clone came up once. The junction departs from germline at one end; a sequencing error may be responsible. The rearrangement uses TRBV5-1 and TRBJ1-2, with a tentative D call TRBD1 (6 bases). This CDR3 is built from 15 residues. CDR1 is SGHRS, CDR2 YFSETQ, per germline. The CDR3 region has the DNA TGCGCCAGCAGCTTGAGCGGGGGCGCGTACTATGGCTACCCCTTC. Protein: CASSLSGGAYYGYPF.

V usage is TRBV5-8 and J usage is TRBJ1-3; 8 bases are a match to TRBD1. The V gene's germline CDR1 is SGHTS and CDR2 YDEGEE. The CDR3 has 18 amino acids. V shed 4 bases and J 4 bases; nucleotides not matched to a gene: 16. CDR3 in DNA: TGTGCCAGCAGCCGCCAGGGACAGGTATATCGCGGAGGAAACACCATATATTTT. This translates into CASSRQGQVYRGGNTIYF.

V gene TRBV25-1 combines with J gene TRBJ1-2, with 7 nucleotides matching TRBD1. J lost 8 bases, V lost 3 bases, and 3 bases had no gene match. This CDR3 is built from 12 residues. Germline loops: CDR1 MGHDK, CDR2 SYGVNS. The CDR3: CASSETGTGYTF. The CDR3 coding sequence is TGTGCCAGCAGTGAGACAGGGACGGGCTACACCTTC.

This clone was found a few times. The chain uses TRBV27 and TRBJ2-2, with 8 bases lining up with TRBD1. Germline CDR1 is MNHEY and CDR2 is SMNVEV (reference sequence). Unmatched junction bases numbered 7, after V lost 6 bases and J lost 4 bases. CDR3 length: 15 amino acids. The CDR3 DNA follows: TGTGCCAGCAGGCAGGGGGCTATAGGCACCGGGGAGCTGTTTTTT. This encodes CASRQGAIGTGELFF.

This chain joins TRBV9 and TRBJ2-2, with D maybe TRBD2 (6 bases). The germline gives CDR1 SGDLS, CDR2 YYNGEE. CDR3 length: 16 residues. V was shortened by 0 bases and J by 2 bases, with 11 bases between the two germline ends. The CDR3 reads CASSVAGVGNTGELFF. The CDR3 DNA sequence: TGTGCCAGCAGCGTAGCGGGAGTAGGTAACACCGGGGAGCTGTTTTTT.

The J gene is TRBJ1-2, the V gene TRBV2; no clear D gene. The CDR3 spans 15 residues. V lost 6 bases and J lost 0, with 14 bases in between. CDR1 is SNHLY, CDR2 FYNNEI, per germline. CDR3 protein: CASRPSVDPNYGYTF. CDR3 DNA sequence: TGTGCCAGCAGGCCCAGTGTTGATCCTAACTATGGCTACACCTTC.

V gene TRBV27 combines with J gene TRBJ2-7; 10 bases fit TRBD2. Per germline, CDR1 MNHEY and CDR2 SMNVEV (reference sequence). The CDR3 length is 18 residues. V lost 7 bases and J lost 0; bases outside the gene matches: 15. The DNA of the CDR3 is TGTGCCAGCAAGCGCGCCGTCCCTAGCGGGAGTTTCTCCTACGAGCAGTACTTC. This translates into CASKRAVPSGSFSYEQYF.

The J gene is TRBJ2-3, the V gene TRBV5-1; TRBD1 matches 10 bases. V lost 4 bases, J lost 2 bases, and 4 bases stayed unmatched. There are 15 residues in the CDR3. Per germline, CDR1 SGHRS and CDR2 YFSETQ. The CDR3 sequence: CASSPGTGVTDTQYF. CDR3 nucleotides: TGCGCCAGCAGCCCAGGGACAGGGGTCACAGATACGCAGTATTTT.

This clone was seen a few times. V usage is TRBV15 and J usage is TRBJ2-3; D is ambiguous. Per germline, CDR1 LNHNV and CDR2 YYDKDF (reference sequence). The V end lost 3 bases, the J end lost 4 bases, and 2 bases lay between the germline ends. The CDR3 is made up of 11 amino acids. CDR3 DNA sequence: TGTGCCACCAGCAGCGCAGATACGCAGTATTTT. Translated: CATSSADTQYF.

V is TRBV10-1 and J is TRBJ1-1; D call uncertain. Germline V gives CDR1 WNHNN, CDR2 SYGVQD (reference sequence). Trimming cost V 0 bases and J 0 bases, with 14 bases left between them. This CDR3 is 17 amino acids long. CDR3: CASSESTGQILNTEAFF. In DNA form, the CDR3 reads TGCGCCAGCAGTGAGTCGACTGGCCAAATCCTGAACACTGAAGCTTTCTTT.

The sample holds a few counts of this clone. The CDR3 coding sequence is TGTGCCAGCAGTCGGACTAGCGGGGGGCCGGCAGATACGCAGTATTTT. It translates to CASSRTSGGPADTQYF. V usage is TRBV7-9 and J usage is TRBJ2-3; 14 bases agree with TRBD2. Germline trimming cut 6 bases from V and 4 bases from J; bases unmatched to any gene: 6. This CDR3 is 16 amino acids long. CDR1 and CDR2 from the germline V gene are SEHNR and FQNEAQ (reference sequence). Based on the CDR3 plus reference TRBV7-9 and TRBJ2-3, the full variable domain is DTGVSQNPRHKITKRGQNVTFRCDPISEHNRLYWYRQTLGQGPEFLTYFQNEAQLEKSRLLSDRFSAERPKGSFSTLEIQRTEQGDSAMYLCASSRTSGGPADTQYFGPGTRLTVL.

The V and J genes are TRBV19 and TRBJ1-1; D possibly corresponds to TRBD1 (5 bases). The V and J ends lost 3 bases and 2 bases respectively, with 13 bases between them. In germline, CDR1 is LNHDA, CDR2 SQIVND (reference sequence). CDR3 length equals 15 residues. The CDR3 bases are TGTGCCAGTAGTATGCCTGCAGGGCCCAACACTGAAGCTTTCTTT. This translates into CASSMPAGPNTEAFF.

This rearrangement joins TRBV29-1 to TRBJ1-1; the D gene is possibly TRBD1 (6 bases). CDR1 and CDR2 (germline): SQVTM, ANQGSEA. V gave up 5 bases and J gave up 8 bases, with 15 bases separating them. This CDR3 spans 12 amino acids. CDR3 protein: CSVTSGTKEAFF. CDR3 nucleotide sequence: TGCAGCGTTACCTCCGGGACAAAGGAAGCTTTCTTT.

This sequence joins TRBV27 and TRBJ2-7; the D gene is possibly TRBD1 (6 bases). The CDR3 runs to 14 residues. V was trimmed by 5 bases and J by 3 bases, leaving 14 bases between them. The germline gives CDR1 MNHEY, CDR2 SMNVEV (reference sequence). As DNA, the CDR3 is TGTGCCAGCAGTGGAAGGGGGATTGACTACGAGCAGTACTTC. This codes for CASSGRGIDYEQYF.

This chain connects TRBV19 to TRBJ2-7; 8 nucleotides line up with TRBD2. V lost 3 bases to trimming and J lost 2 bases; unmatched junction nucleotides: 6. The CDR3 runs to 15 residues. Germline V CDR1 and CDR2: LNHDA, SQIVND (reference sequence). The CDR3 is CASSIPGLDPYEQYF. CDR3 DNA: TGTGCCAGTAGTATCCCGGGACTAGACCCCTACGAGCAGTACTTC. Combining the CDR3 with reference TRBV19 and TRBJ2-7 gives the whole variable domain DGGITQSPKYLFRKEGQNVTLSCEQNLNHDAMYWYRQDPGQGLRLIYYSQIVNDFQKGDIAEGYSVSREKKESFPLTVTSAQKNPTAFYLCASSIPGLDPYEQYFGPGTRLTVT.

The chain joins TRBV5-4 to TRBJ2-1; 11 positions agree with TRBD2. Per germline, CDR1 SGHNT and CDR2 YYREEE (reference sequence). This CDR3 spans 15 amino acids. Trimming took 4 bases from V and 6 from J; bases not matched to a gene: 6. The CDR3 reads CASSLAGGYSNEQFF. The CDR3 DNA is TGTGCCAGCAGCCTAGCGGGAGGCTACTCCAATGAGCAGTTCTTC.

This clone came up a few times. J is TRBJ1-5 and V is TRBV11-2; TRBD1 might be the D (6 bases). Germline V gene lookup returns CDR1 SGHAT and CDR2 FQNNGV. CDR3 length: 12 amino acids. V was pared by 5 bases and J by 7 bases, with 9 bases between. CDR3 DNA sequence: TGTGCCAGCAGCCAGGGGACCCAGCCCCAGCATTTT. Translating it yields CASSQGTQPQHF.

V is TRBV9 and J is TRBJ2-3, with 7 bases that match TRBD2. Germline V gene data show CDR1 as SGDLS and CDR2 as YYNGEE. J lost 3 bases, V lost 0 bases, and 7 bases had no gene match. This CDR3 is built from 16 residues. As DNA, the CDR3 is TGTGCCAGCAGCGTAGCGGGACTACGCGGGACAGATACGCAGTATTTT. Protein: CASSVAGLRGTDTQYF.

The chain combines TRBV2 with TRBJ1-2; the D gene is possibly TRBD1 (6 bases). The CDR3 covers 13 residues. V lost 5 bases and J lost 2, with 9 bases in between. The germline V gene encodes CDR1 SNHLY and CDR2 FYNNEI. CDR3 sequence: CASSRTANYGYTF. CDR3 nucleotide sequence: TGTGCCAGCAGTCGGACAGCCAACTATGGCTACACCTTC.

V gene TRBV30 combines with J gene TRBJ1-5; no firm D call. CDR1 is GTSNPN and CDR2 is SVGIG in the germline V gene (reference sequence). V lost 3 bases and J 3 bases, leaving 12 bases between the germline ends. The CDR3 consists of 14 residues. The CDR3 here is CAWSNGGNNQPQHF. CDR3 DNA sequence: TGTGCCTGGAGCAACGGCGGTAACAATCAGCCCCAGCATTTT.

This clone was seen only a few times. This chain connects TRBV28 to TRBJ2-5; D is possibly TRBD1 (5 bases). The V end was cut by 4 bases, the J end by 2 bases, with 11 bases between. The CDR3 is 14 residues long. Germline V gene lookup returns CDR1 MDHEN and CDR2 SYDVKM. The CDR3: CASSSPQGQETQYF. The CDR3 bases are TGTGCCAGCAGTTCCCCGCAGGGTCAAGAGACCCAGTACTTC.

The chain combines TRBV27 with TRBJ2-1, with D possibly matching TRBD2 (7 bases). The ends were cut back, 4 bases at V and 4 bases at J, with 11 bases in the middle. Germline assignment: CDR1 MNHEY and CDR2 SMNVEV (reference sequence). This CDR3 comprises 14 residues. The chain's CDR3 is CASSSGGRYNEQFF. The DNA for the CDR3 is TGTGCCAGCAGTTCCGGGGGGCGTTACAATGAGCAGTTCTTC.

The rearrangement links TRBV4-1 to TRBJ2-2, with unresolved D. Trimming shortened V by 8 bases and J by 0 bases, and 10 bases separated the two germline ends. The CDR3 covers 14 residues. In germline, CDR1 is MGHRA, CDR2 YSYEKL. The CDR3 reads CASRYTTNTGELFF. In DNA, the CDR3 is TGCGCCAGCCGGTACACTACGAACACCGGGGAGCTGTTTTTT.

This clone was counted only a few times. The rearrangement links TRBV4-2 to TRBJ1-4; perhaps TRBD1 as D (5 bases). The ends were cut back, 1 base at V and 0 bases at J, with 15 bases in the middle. The length of the CDR3 is 18 residues. From germline, CDR1 is LGHNA and CDR2 YNFKEQ. This CDR3 reads CASSQGGVGVATNEKLFF. In nucleotides, the CDR3 is TGTGCCAGCAGCCAAGGCGGGGTGGGGGTAGCAACTAATGAAAAACTGTTTTTT.